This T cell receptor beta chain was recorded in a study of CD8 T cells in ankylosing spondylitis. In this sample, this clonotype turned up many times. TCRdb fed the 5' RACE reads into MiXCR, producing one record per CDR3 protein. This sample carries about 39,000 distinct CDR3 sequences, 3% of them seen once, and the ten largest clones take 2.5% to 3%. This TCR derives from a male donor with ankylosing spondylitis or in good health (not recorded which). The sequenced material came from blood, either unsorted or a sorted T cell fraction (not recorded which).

The CDR3 here is CASSVGRDTTQYF. The CDR3 DNA reads TGTGCCAGCAGCGTGGGTCGGGATACGACCCAGTACTTC. V is TRBV9 and J is TRBJ2-5, with D maybe TRBD2 (5 bases). Germline CDR1 and CDR2: SGDLS and YYNGEE. The ends were cut back, 2 bases at V and 7 bases at J, with 12 bases in the middle. This CDR3 spans 13 amino acids.